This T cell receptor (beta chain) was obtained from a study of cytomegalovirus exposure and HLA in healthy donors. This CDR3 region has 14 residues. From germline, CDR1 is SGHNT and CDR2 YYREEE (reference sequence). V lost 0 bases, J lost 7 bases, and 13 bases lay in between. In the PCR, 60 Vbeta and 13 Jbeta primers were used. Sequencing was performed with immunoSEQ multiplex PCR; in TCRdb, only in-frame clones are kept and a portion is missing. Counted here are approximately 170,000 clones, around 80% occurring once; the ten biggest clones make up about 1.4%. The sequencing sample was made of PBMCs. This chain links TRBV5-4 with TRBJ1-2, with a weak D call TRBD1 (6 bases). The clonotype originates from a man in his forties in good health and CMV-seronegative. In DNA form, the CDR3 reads TGTGCCAGCAGCTTGGGCAGGGGAAGTAGTGGCTACACCTTC. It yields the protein CASSLGRGSSGYTF.